These 13 T cell receptor beta chains were sequenced from one sample in a study of T cell responses to AZD1222 COVID-19 vaccine. Profiled with immunoSEQ multiplex PCR; TCRdb holds only in-frame clones, not every one. The table has 100,000 or so clones, 89% seen once. Sequences were derived from peripheral blood, sampled 28 days after the second AZD1222 dose. These receptors all come from an adult who received the AZD1222 COVID-19 vaccine.

The chain combines TRBV2 with TRBJ2-7; D is unresolved. CDR1 is SNHLY, CDR2 FYNNEI, per germline. V was shortened by 3 bases and J by 6 bases, with 12 bases between the two germline ends. This CDR3 contains 13 residues. CDR3 sequence: CASSESQRPEQYF. CDR3 nucleotides: TGTGCCAGCAGTGAGTCGCAGAGGCCCGAGCAGTACTTC.

The chain uses TRBV7-9 and TRBJ2-2; D gene unclear. Per germline, CDR1 SEHNR and CDR2 FQNEAQ (reference sequence). The CDR3 consists of 14 residues. Trimming pared 6 bases from V and 4 bases from J, leaving 12 bases between. CDR3 loop: CASSSRSFTGELFF. CDR3 bases: TGTGCCAGCAGTTCGCGGAGTTTCACCGGGGAGCTGTTTTTT.

The rearrangement uses TRBV30 and TRBJ2-7; TRBD1 agrees at 9 bases. J was trimmed by 3 bases and V by 0 bases; bases with no gene match: 6. Germline CDR1 and CDR2: GTSNPN and SVGIG (reference sequence). The CDR3 is 15 amino acids. This CDR3 reads CAWSVPDRGRYEQYF. CDR3 nucleotides: TGTGCCTGGAGTGTACCGGACAGGGGTCGCTACGAGCAGTACTTC.

The gene calls are TRBV6-5 and TRBJ1-1, with 7 bases lining up with TRBD1. The CDR3 spans 14 residues. The J segment lost 1 base and the V segment lost 5 bases, leaving 4 bases of the junction unmatched. Germline loops: CDR1 MNHEY, CDR2 SVGAGI. The CDR3 protein is CASSQGQPNTEAFF. The DNA for the CDR3 is TGTGCCAGCAGTCAGGGACAGCCGAACACTGAAGCTTTCTTT.

The V and J genes are TRBV21-1 and TRBJ2-3; TRBD2 is taken as the D call from the table, unchecked against the DNA. TRBV21-1 is deemed a pseudogene. The CDR3 sequence is 23 residues long. As DNA, the CDR3 is TGTGCCAGCAGCAAAGCCCACGCCCCAATACTAGCGGGAGGTTCGATGGGCACAGATACGCAGTATTTT. This codes for CASSKAHAPILAGGSMGTDTQYF.

CDR3 residues: CASSPQGGSYTF. CDR3 bases: TGCGCCAGCAGCCCCCAGGGAGGTAGCTACACCTTC. The chain joins TRBV5-1 to TRBJ1-2; the D gene is possibly TRBD1 (5 bases). V lost 4 bases and J lost 9, with 13 bases in between. Germline V gene lookup returns CDR1 SGHRS and CDR2 YFSETQ. CDR3 length equals 12 residues.

The V and J genes are TRBV7-2 and TRBJ2-5, with 12 bases that match TRBD2. From germline, CDR1 is SGHTA and CDR2 FQGNSA. The CDR3 contains 18 residues. The V segment lost 1 base and the J segment 2 bases; nucleotides outside the gene matches: 8. Written as DNA, the CDR3 is TGTGCCAGCAGCTTAGTCCCTAGCGGGAGGGCCAAACAAGAGACCCAGTACTTC. Encoded protein: CASSLVPSGRAKQETQYF.

V and J are TRBV12-5 and TRBJ1-1, with D unclear. CDR1 is LGHNT and CDR2 is FRNRAP in the germline V gene. This CDR3 region has 13 residues. V was pared by 1 base and J by 5 bases, with 8 bases between. The CDR3 reads CASGLERNTEAFF. The CDR3 bases are TGTGCTAGTGGTTTGGAACGTAATACTGAAGCTTTCTTT.

The rearrangement uses TRBV7-2 and TRBJ1-5, with a possible D match to TRBD1 (5 bases). Germline values: CDR1 SGHTA, CDR2 FQGNSA. CDR3 length: 12 residues. V dropped 5 bases and J dropped 7 bases, with 9 bases sitting between them. In DNA form, the CDR3 reads TGTGCCAGCAGCCCCCCAGGGCAGCCCCAGCATTTT. Translated: CASSPPGQPQHF.

The chain carries TRBV19 and TRBJ2-2, with D tentatively TRBD2 (6 bases). CDR3 length: 15 amino acids. Trimming removed 6 bases at V and 1 base at J, with 12 bases between. Germline V lookup: CDR1 LNHDA, CDR2 SQIVND (reference sequence). Here the CDR3 DNA reads TGTGCCAGTAGAGCTAGCGAGAGGAACACCGGGGAGCTGTTTTTT. It codes for CASRASERNTGELFF.

This clone has more than one count but fewer than ten. V is TRBV19 and J is TRBJ1-1, with unresolved D. Germline V gives CDR1 LNHDA, CDR2 SQIVND (reference sequence). The CDR3 loop spans 16 amino acids. The germline V and J ends were trimmed by 4 bases and 1 base, with 16 bases remaining between them. In DNA form, the CDR3 reads TGTGCCAGTAGTAATGTCCTATCGGTGGGGAACACTGAAGCTTTCTTT. Its protein product is CASSNVLSVGNTEAFF.

This rearrangement joins TRBV4-2 to TRBJ2-7, with D perhaps being TRBD1 or TRBD2 (5 bases each). Between the trimmed V and J ends, which lost 1 base and 5 bases, there was a span of 12 bases. CDR1 is LGHNA and CDR2 is YNFKEQ in the germline V gene. This CDR3 has 14 residues. CDR3 bases: TGTGCCAGCAGCCAAGGGGGGAACAGTAACGAGCAGTACTTC. Protein: CASSQGGNSNEQYF.

A single count supports this clone. The gene calls are TRBV5-6 and TRBJ2-3; maybe TRBD1 (5 bases). CDR3 length: 14 residues. Trimming took off 0 bases at V and 5 bases at J, with 10 bases between the two ends. Germline lookup yields CDR1 SGHDT and CDR2 YYEEEE. The CDR3 here is CASSLVGEGDTQYF. The CDR3, as DNA: TGTGCCAGCAGCTTGGTAGGGGAAGGAGATACGCAGTATTTT.